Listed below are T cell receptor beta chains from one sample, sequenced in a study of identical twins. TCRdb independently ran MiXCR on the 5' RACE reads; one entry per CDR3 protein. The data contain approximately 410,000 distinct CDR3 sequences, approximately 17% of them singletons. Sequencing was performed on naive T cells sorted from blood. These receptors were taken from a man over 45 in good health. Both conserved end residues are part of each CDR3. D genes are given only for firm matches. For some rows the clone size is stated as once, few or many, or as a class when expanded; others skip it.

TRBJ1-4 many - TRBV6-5 TGTGCCAGCAGTTACTCCGCGCTTAGGGGAGAAAAACTGTTTTTT CASSYSALRGEKLFF
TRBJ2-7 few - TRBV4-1 TGCGCCAGCAGCCAACGTCTTTCGGGCGGGGGCCTCTCCTACGAGCAGTACTTC CASSQRLSGGGLSYEQYF
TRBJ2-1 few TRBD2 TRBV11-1 TGTGCCAGCAGCATAGGGACTAGCTCTTTTGGGGAGGAGCAGTTCTTC CASSIGTSSFGEEQFF
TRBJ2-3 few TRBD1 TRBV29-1 TGCAGCGTTGAAAGGGGGCGGGCAGATACGCAGTATTTT CSVERGRADTQYF
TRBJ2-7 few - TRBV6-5 TGTGCCAGCAGTTACTGGGCGGGGAACTCCTACGAGCAGTACTTC CASSYWAGNSYEQYF
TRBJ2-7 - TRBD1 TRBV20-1 TGCAGTGCTAGAGAAGACAGGGGGTTCTACGAGCAGTACTTC CSAREDRGFYEQYF
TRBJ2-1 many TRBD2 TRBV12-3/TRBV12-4 TGTGCCAGCAGTTTTGGACTAGCAGTTATGAGATACAATGAGCAGTTCTTC CASSFGLAVMRYNEQFF
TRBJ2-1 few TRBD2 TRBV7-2 TGTGCCAGCAGCTTAGTGGGGACTAGCGGGGGTGATGAGCAGTTCTTC CASSLVGTSGGDEQFF
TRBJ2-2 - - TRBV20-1 TGCAGTGCTAGAGTCAGGGGGAGGACCGGGGAGCTGTTTTTT CSARVRGRTGELFF
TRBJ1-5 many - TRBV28 TGTGCCAGCAGTTCGCTGACCAGGGCTACCAATCAGCCCCAGCATTTT CASSSLTRATNQPQHF
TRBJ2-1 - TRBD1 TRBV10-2 TGCGCCAGCAGTCAGGGGGTTGAGCAGTTCTTC CASSQGVEQFF
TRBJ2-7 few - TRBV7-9 TGTGCCAGCAGCCCCCATGGCGACGAGCAGTACTTC CASSPHGDEQYF
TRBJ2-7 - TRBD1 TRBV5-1 TGCGCCAGCAGCTTGGGGGACAGGGAATTTTCCGAGCAGTACTTC CASSLGDREFSEQYF
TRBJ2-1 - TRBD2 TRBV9 TGTGCCAGCAGCGCCGACCCGCGGAGCGGGGGCTACAATGAGCAGTTCTTC CASSADPRSGGYNEQFF
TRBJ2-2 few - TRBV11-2 TGTGCCAGCAGCTTGGGCCGGGACTTCCACACCGGGGAGCTGTTTTTT CASSLGRDFHTGELFF
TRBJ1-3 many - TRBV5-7 TGTGCCAGCAGCTTGGAGGAATCTGGAAACACCATATATTTT CASSLEESGNTIYF
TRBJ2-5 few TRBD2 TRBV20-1 TGCAGTGCTAGAGATACTAGCGGGGGGGCCTCGGAGACCCAGTACTTC CSARDTSGGASETQYF
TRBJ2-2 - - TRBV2 TGTGCCAGCACCAGTGGTGGGGGCCTACTCACCGGGGAGCTGTTTTTT CASTSGGGLLTGELFF
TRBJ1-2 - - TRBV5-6 TGTGCCAGCAGCTTTTTTGGACAGCTCTATGGCTACACCTTC CASSFFGQLYGYTF
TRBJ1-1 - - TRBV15 TGTGCCACCAGCAGAGCCGACAGGCCGAACACTGAAGCTTTCTTT CATSRADRPNTEAFF
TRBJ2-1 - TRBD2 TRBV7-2 TGTGCCAGCAGCTTAGCGCTAGCGGGAGCCAATGAGCAGTTCTTC CASSLALAGANEQFF
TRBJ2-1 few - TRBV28 TGTGCCAGCAGTCCACGCGGGGGACAGCCGTACAATGAGCAGTTCTTC CASSPRGGQPYNEQFF